This is a list of T cell receptor beta chains from one sample in a study of OX40 agonist ivuxolimab in advanced cancers. Only in-frame clones appear in the TCRdb table, and some are missing; sequencing was by immunoSEQ multiplex PCR. Among tens of thousands of clones listed, roughly 79% were seen once. The sample was CD4+ or CD8+ T cells sorted from blood, taken in a trial of the OX40 agonist ivuxolimab. The source of these receptors is an adult with an advanced solid tumor such as melanoma, head and neck, liver or kidney cancer. Both conserved end residues are part of each CDR3.

CASSLRGERSTEAFF	TRBV4-1	15	TRBJ1-1
CASRPSAYEQYF	TRBV6-1	12	TRBJ2-7
CASSPYFSAGELFF	TRBV9	14	TRBJ2-2
CASSAPGASGEKLFF	TRBV25-1	15	TRBJ1-4
CASSSGQGRQPQHF	TRBV28	14	TRBJ1-5
CASSTTSRTTFADTQYF	TRBV11-2	17	TRBJ2-3
CASSQARHTEAFF	TRBV4-3	13	TRBJ1-1
CASSSESASQPQHF	TRBV18	14	TRBJ1-5
CASSEGAGTDTQYF	TRBV10-1	14	TRBJ2-3
CSVRQGEGYGYTF	TRBV29-1	13	TRBJ1-2
CARGGTQYF	TRBV21-1	9	TRBJ2-5
CASSQFTSGGVYEQYF	TRBV4-3	16	TRBJ2-7
CASSYFRAAGNTIYF	TRBV6-8	15	TRBJ1-3
CASSSSPSSYEQYF	TRBV7-2	14	TRBJ2-7
CASRGGFSNQPQHF	TRBV6-5	14	TRBJ1-5
CASSLQREIGNEQFF	TRBV5-1	15	TRBJ2-1
CASRLPSGRTDTQYF	TRBV5-1	15	TRBJ2-3
CASSTGTLSNQPQHF	TRBV19	15	TRBJ1-5
CASSLGQAGSYEQYF	TRBV7-6	15	TRBJ2-7
CASSLGQGGNQPQHF	TRBV5-1	15	TRBJ1-5
CAWQAGPNSPLHF	TRBV30	13	TRBJ1-6
CASSHGLSEQYF	TRBV13	12	TRBJ2-7
CASSSSDRSYEQYF	TRBV5-1	14	TRBJ2-7
CASSVGNRGGNSPLHF	TRBV9	16	TRBJ1-6
CASSSSGRNYNEQFF	TRBV7-9	15	TRBJ2-1
CASSLDATDTQYF	TRBV5-4	13	TRBJ2-3
CASSLSGGNEQFF	TRBV7-9	13	TRBJ2-1
CASSHDRGPYEQYF	TRBV7-3	14	TRBJ2-7
CASSSGTGNTEAFF	TRBV7-2	14	TRBJ1-1
CASSFISGGAYNEQFF	TRBV5-1	16	TRBJ2-1
CASSEPRALLGYTF	TRBV6-1	14	TRBJ1-2
CASGLEGAGEKLFF	TRBV7-9	14	TRBJ1-4
CASREASASTDTQYF	TRBV28	15	TRBJ2-3
CASSVRAAGELFF	TRBV2	13	TRBJ2-2
CASSLNLQASGRMNEQFF	TRBV7-8	18	TRBJ2-1
CAWSGAVRRGYGYTF	TRBV30	15	TRBJ1-2
CASSQDRQGIYGYTF	TRBV4-2	15	TRBJ1-2
CASRSLAGGPDTQYF	TRBV6-5	15	TRBJ2-3
CASGVGLEDTDTQYF	TRBV5-1	15	TRBJ2-3
CASSIEGTAPYGYTF	TRBV19	15	TRBJ1-2
CASRDWSASYEQYF	TRBV6-5	14	TRBJ2-7
CASSLGGVAQETQYF	TRBV5-8	15	TRBJ2-5